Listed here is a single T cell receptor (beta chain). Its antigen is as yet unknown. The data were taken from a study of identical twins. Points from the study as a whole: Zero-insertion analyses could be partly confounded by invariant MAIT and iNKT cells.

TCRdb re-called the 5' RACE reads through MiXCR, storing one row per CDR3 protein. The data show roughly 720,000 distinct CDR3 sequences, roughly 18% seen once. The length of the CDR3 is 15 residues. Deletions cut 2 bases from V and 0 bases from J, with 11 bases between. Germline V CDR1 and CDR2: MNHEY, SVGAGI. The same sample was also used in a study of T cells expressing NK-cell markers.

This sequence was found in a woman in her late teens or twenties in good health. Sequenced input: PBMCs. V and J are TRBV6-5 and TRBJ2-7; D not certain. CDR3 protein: CASSYRYSSSYEQYF. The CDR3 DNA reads TGTGCCAGCAGTTACCGCTATTCCAGCTCCTACGAGCAGTACTTC.